Below, one TCR beta chain is given with its context. Its recognized antigen is unknown. Nothing much larger sits one base from this clone, and base qualities are not available. Per the publication, the time point label means: baseline before first vaccination. The vaccinee samples were drawn from two UK trials, COV001 and COV002, one of which was a single-blind randomized controlled phase 2/3 trial testing AZD1222 (ChAdOx1 nCoV-19) in healthy adults. For TCRbeta chain sequencing, PBMC samples from trial participants were taken at day 0 and at day 28 after the second dose. According to the germline V gene (reference sequence), CDR1 reads DFQATT and CDR2 reads SNEGSKA. Including cysteine and phenylalanine, the CDR3 has 10 amino acids. Only the CDR3 part of the read is kept: 30 bases, read in frame from the first base. The V and J ends are trimmed by 6 bases and 5 bases, leaving 7 bases between them.

These data come from a study of T cell responses to AZD1222 COVID-19 vaccine (dated by TCRdb to the early 2020s). General notes on the study: Because spike-specific TCR depth and breadth did not differ between the two schedules, AZD1222 recipients who got a second dose at roughly 4 weeks were pooled with those who got a second dose at roughly 12 weeks. TCR sequencing was performed for about 250 trial participants, of whom 207 were given two doses of AZD1222 and around 25 were given two doses of MenACWY control vaccine. Enrollment into the trials was organized by age into subgroups of 18-55, 56-69 and 70-plus years, and those subgroups contained approximately 150, 30 and 60 TCR-sequenced participants, respectively. Broader findings and caveats from the paper: Reportedly, close to half of the unique spike-specific TCRs recognized epitopes lying outside the regions that are mutated in the B.1.351 and B.1.1.7 variants. The 56-69-year group was small, and its depth increase did not reach significance, likely because of low power. A significant rise in spike-specific TCR breadth and depth was observed after two AZD1222 doses relative to day 0 and relative to MenACWY recipients. Conclusions about previously exposed vaccinees are limited because only a handful of AZD1222 recipients were SARS-CoV-2 seropositive at baseline. The vaccine-associated CD4 TCRs covered the entire spike protein, and the dominant responses fell in regions 160-218 and 743-854. Because no day 14 peak-response samples were available, repertoires were characterized only after the peak T cell response. Participants were mostly white British, with more females than males. The authors suggested clonal diversity may have been underestimated.

The CDR3 regions of human TCRbeta chains were subjected to immunosequencing. The study's own analysis went as follows. Repertoire TCRs were checked for matches against a reference library of SARS-CoV-2-specific TCRs that had been generated using the MIRA antigen-specificity platform. Breadth was defined as the fraction of unique TCRs that were SARS-CoV-2-associated. Depth was defined as the fraction of total T cells that were SARS-CoV-2-associated. Using the MIRA data, each spike-specific TCR was mapped to the spike region that the TCR reacts to and placed in a CD4 or CD8 class. Log10-transformed breadth and depth values were compared by one-way ANOVA with Sidak's multiple comparisons tests. TCRdb re-hosts the immuneACCESS table, in-frame sequences only. Its copies lack some clones; in the studies checked, an unresolved V gene accounts for under half of them, and the cause for the rest is not known. V and J calls and clone size are as listed in that table; D and trimming were resolved from the DNA. The sample table holds roughly 93,000 clones, of which 75% to 90% were seen once. The ten largest make up under 30% of the sample.

The starting material was peripheral blood, obtained on day 0 of AZD1222 vaccination. The TCR originated in an adult in good health. The V and J segments used are TRBV20-1 and TRBJ2-5, with an unclear D gene assignment. CDR3 protein: CSALKETQYF. The nucleotide sequence is TGCAGTGCGTTAAAGGAGACCCAGTACTTC.